The clone carrying this TCR beta chain was seen more than once but under ten times. The CDR3 has 12 amino acids. Trimming at V came to 11 bases and at J to 8 bases, leaving 10 bases not matched to a gene. Germline V gives CDR1 SGHTA, CDR2 FQGNSA. TCRdb used MiXCR to reprocess the RT-PCR reads, holding one entry per CDR3 protein. The table has more than 600,000 distinct CDR3 sequences, about 14% seen once. The sequencing input was memory CD4+ T cells from blood. V usage is TRBV7-2 and J usage is TRBJ2-3; TRBD2 agrees at 7 bases. The TCR comes from a female donor in good health, serving as a healthy control. The CDR3 spells CAAGESSGTQYF. The CDR3 DNA sequence: TGTGCCGCGGGGGAGTCCTCGGGTACGCAGTATTTT.